This T cell receptor (beta chain) was profiled in a study of CD8 T cells in Susac syndrome. About 0.5 to 1 ug RNA was reverse transcribed with random hexamers. Amplification of TCR beta CDR3 by immunoSEQ multiplex PCR spanned 54 Vbeta and 13 Jbeta. Using its own MiXCR run on the immunoSEQ multiplex PCR reads, TCRdb lists one record per CDR3 protein. The data hold fewer than 150,000 distinct CDR3 sequences, with 90% to 95% observed a single time. While serving as controls, healthy donors were matched for age and sex. The CDR3 is 16 residues long. V was cut by 4 bases and J by 4 bases, with 14 bases left in between. Germline values: CDR1 MGHRA, CDR2 YSYEKL.

The material sequenced was CD4+ T cells from PBMCs. This TCR derives from a human donor in good health. The rearrangement joins TRBV4-1 to TRBJ2-6, with no clear D. The CDR3 sequence is CASSPETSTGANVLTF. CDR3 nucleotide sequence: TGCGCCAGCAGCCCCGAGACAAGTACCGGGGCCAACGTCCTGACTTTC.